The TCR beta chain under discussion was sequenced for a study of regulatory T cells in long-lasting Graves disease. General study findings and limits: Newly diagnosed patients shared 750 to 1,000 public clonotypes; persistent patients shared a few thousand. TRBV28 was favored in persistent disease, as were TRBJ1-2 and TRBJ2-5.

The CDR3 spans 14 residues. CDR1 KGHDR and CDR2 SFDVKD come from the germline V gene. The V and J ends lost 3 bases and 3 bases respectively, with 8 bases between them. Concerning this clonotype itself: Antigen: not known.

Building of the TCR beta libraries involved iRepertoire HTBI primers and Arm-PCR of CDR3 regions. TCRdb reanalysed the multiplex PCR reads using MiXCR and keeps one entry per CDR3 protein. Among approximately 440,000 distinct CDR3 sequences listed, around a quarter were seen once. The time point: persistent/refractory GD, antithyroid drugs over 5 years with positive TRAb. Extracted PBMC RNA gave rise to the TCR library. The sequencing used peripheral blood mononuclear cells (PBMCs), collected when the disease was refractory, from a patient treated with antithyroid drugs. This chain uses TRBV24-1 with TRBJ1-5, with D hard to call. The origin of this receptor is a female donor with Graves disease. CDR3 in amino acids: CATSDNSNNQPQHF. CDR3 nucleotide sequence: TGTGCCACCAGTGATAACAGTAACAATCAGCCCCAGCATTTT.